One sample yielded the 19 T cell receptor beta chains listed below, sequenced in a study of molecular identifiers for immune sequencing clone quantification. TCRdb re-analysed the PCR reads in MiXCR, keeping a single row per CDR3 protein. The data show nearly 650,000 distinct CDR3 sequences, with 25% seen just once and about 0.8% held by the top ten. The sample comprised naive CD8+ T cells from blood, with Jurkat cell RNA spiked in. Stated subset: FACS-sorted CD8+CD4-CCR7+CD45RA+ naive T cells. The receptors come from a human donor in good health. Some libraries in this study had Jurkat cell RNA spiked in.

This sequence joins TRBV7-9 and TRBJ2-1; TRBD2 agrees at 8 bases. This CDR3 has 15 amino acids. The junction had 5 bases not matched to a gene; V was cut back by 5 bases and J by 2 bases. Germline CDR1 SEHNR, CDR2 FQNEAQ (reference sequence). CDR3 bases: TGTGCCAGCAGCCTACGACTAGCGACCTACAATGAGCAGTTCTTC. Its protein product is CASSLRLATYNEQFF.

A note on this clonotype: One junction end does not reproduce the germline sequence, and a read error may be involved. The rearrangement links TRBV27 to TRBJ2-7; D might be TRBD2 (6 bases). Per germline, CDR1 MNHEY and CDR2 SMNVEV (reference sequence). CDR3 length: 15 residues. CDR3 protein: CASSLSIGSVYEQYF. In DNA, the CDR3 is TGTGCCAGCAGTCTATCGATCGGGAGTGTGTACGAGCAGTACTTC.

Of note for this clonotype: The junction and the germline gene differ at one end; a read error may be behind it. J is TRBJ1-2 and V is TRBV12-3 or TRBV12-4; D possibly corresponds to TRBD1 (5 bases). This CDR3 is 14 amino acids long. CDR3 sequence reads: CAGSQGFADYGYTF. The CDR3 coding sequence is TGTGCCGGCAGTCAGGGTTTCGCTGACTATGGCTACACCTTC.

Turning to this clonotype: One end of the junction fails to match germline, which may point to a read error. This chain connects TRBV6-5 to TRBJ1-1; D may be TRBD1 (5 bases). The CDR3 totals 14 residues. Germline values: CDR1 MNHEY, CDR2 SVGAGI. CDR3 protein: CASSEWGGNTVAFF. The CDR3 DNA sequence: TGTGCCAGCAGTGAGTGGGGGGGTAACACTGTAGCTTTCTTT.

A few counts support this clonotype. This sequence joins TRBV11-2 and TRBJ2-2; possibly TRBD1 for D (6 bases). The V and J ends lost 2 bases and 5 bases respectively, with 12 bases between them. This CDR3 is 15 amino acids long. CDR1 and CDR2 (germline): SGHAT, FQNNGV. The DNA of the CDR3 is TGTGCCAGCAGCTTAATGGGGGCCGGGACCGGGGAGCTGTTTTTT. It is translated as CASSLMGAGTGELFF. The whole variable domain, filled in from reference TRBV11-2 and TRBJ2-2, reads EAGVAQSPRYKIIEKRQSVAFWCNPISGHATLYWYQQILGQGPKLLIQFQNNGVVDDSQLPKDRFSAERLKGVDSTLKIQPAKLEDSAVYLCASSLMGAGTGELFFGEGSRLTVL.

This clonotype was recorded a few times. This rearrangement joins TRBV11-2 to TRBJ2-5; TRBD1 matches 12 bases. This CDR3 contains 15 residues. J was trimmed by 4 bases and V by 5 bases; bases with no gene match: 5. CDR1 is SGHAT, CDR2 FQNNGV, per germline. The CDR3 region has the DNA TGTGCCAGCAGCACGGGACAGGGGGCGGGAGAGACCCAGTACTTC. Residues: CASSTGQGAGETQYF.

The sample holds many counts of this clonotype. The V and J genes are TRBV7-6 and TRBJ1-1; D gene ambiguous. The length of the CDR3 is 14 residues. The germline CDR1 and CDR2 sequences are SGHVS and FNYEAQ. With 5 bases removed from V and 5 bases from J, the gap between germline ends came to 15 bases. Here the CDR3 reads CASSPPGGWTEAFF. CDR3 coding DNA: TGTGCCAGCAGCCCCCCGGGTGGTTGGACTGAAGCTTTCTTT.

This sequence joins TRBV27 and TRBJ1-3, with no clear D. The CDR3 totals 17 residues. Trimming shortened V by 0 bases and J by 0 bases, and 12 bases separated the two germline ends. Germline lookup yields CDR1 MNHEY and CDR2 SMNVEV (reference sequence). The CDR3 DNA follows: TGTGCCAGCAGTTTATCGTATGGACTCCCCTCTGGAAACACCATATATTTT. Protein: CASSLSYGLPSGNTIYF.

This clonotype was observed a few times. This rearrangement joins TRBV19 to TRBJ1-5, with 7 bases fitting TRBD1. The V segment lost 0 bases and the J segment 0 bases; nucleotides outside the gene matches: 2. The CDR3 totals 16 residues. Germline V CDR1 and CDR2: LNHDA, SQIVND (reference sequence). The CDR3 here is CASSIETGFSNQPQHF. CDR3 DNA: TGTGCCAGTAGTATAGAGACAGGGTTTAGCAATCAGCCCCAGCATTTT.

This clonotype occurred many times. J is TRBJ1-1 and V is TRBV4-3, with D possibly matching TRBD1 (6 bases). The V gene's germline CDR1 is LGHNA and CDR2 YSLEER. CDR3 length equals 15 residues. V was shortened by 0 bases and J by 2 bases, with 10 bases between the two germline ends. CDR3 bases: TGCGCCAGCAGCCAAGATCCCAGGGGAAACACTGAAGCTTTCTTT. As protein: CASSQDPRGNTEAFF.

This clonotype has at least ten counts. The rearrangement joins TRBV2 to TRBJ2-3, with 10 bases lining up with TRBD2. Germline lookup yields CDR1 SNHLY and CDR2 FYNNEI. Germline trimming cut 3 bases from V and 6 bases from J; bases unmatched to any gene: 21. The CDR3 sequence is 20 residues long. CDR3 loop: CASSDLSSGGEPQHPDTQYF. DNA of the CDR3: TGTGCCAGCAGTGATTTGTCTAGCGGGGGTGAACCCCAACATCCGGATACGCAGTATTTT.

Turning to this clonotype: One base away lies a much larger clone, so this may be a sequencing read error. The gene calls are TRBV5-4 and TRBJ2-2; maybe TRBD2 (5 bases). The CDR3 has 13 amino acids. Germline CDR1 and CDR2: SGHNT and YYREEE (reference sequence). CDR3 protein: CASSQYSTGELLF. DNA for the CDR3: TGTGCCAGCAGTCAGTACTCGACCGGGGAGCTGTTATTT.

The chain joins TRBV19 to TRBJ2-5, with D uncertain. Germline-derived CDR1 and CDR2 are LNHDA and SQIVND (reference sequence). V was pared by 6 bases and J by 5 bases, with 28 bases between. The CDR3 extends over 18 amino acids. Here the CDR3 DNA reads TGTGCCAGTAGCCCCGCGCAGGCAAAAATAGTTGCGTGGGAGACCCAGTACTTC. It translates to CASSPAQAKIVAWETQYF. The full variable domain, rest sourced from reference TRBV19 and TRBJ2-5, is DGGITQSPKYLFRKEGQNVTLSCEQNLNHDAMYWYRQDPGQGLRLIYYSQIVNDFQKGDIAEGYSVSREKKESFPLTVTSAQKNPTAFYLCASSPAQAKIVAWETQYFGPGTRLLVL.

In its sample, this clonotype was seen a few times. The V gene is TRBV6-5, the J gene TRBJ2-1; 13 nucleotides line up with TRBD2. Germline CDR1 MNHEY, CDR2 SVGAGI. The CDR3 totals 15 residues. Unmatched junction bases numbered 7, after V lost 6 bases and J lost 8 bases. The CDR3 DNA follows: TGTGCCAGCAGCACCCCACTAGCGGGAGGGGATGAGCAGTTCTTC. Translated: CASSTPLAGGDEQFF.

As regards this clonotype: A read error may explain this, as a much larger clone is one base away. The CDR3: CASGVAGESTDTQYF. The CDR3 nucleotides read TGTGCCAGCGGTGTAGCGGGGGAATCCACAGATACGCAGTATTTT. V is TRBV6-5 and J is TRBJ2-3; 9 nucleotides align to TRBD2. Looked up from germline, CDR1 is MNHEY and CDR2 is SVGAGI. The CDR3 totals 15 residues. Trimming at V came to 8 bases and at J to 2 bases, leaving 8 bases not matched to a gene.

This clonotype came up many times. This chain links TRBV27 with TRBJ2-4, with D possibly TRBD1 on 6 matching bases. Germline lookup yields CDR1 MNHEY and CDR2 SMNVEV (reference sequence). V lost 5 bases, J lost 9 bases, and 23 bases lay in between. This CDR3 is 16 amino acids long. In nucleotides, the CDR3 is TGTGCCAGCAGTCCCGACTTACAGGGCCCGATAGTCATTCAGTACTTC. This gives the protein CASSPDLQGPIVIQYF.

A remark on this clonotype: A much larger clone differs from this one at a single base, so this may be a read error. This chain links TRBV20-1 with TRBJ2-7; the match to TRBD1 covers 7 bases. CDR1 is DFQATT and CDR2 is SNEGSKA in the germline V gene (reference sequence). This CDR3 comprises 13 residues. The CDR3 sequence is CSARQTGSYEQHF. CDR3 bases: TGCAGTGCTAGGCAGACAGGGTCCTACGAGCAGCACTTC.

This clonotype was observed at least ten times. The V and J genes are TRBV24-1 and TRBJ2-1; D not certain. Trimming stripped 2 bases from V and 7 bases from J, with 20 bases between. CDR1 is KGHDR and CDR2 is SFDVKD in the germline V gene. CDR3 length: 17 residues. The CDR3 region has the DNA TGTGCCACCAGTGATTCGGCTTCGGCCGCGGTGGGGAATGAGCAGTTCTTC. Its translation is CATSDSASAAVGNEQFF.

CDR3 DNA: TGTGCCAGCAGCTTAGGTTTGCAGGGGGCCTACGAGCAGTACTTC. It codes for CASSLGLQGAYEQYF. This chain joins TRBV11-2 and TRBJ2-7, with TRBD1 identical over 7 bases. Germline-derived CDR1 and CDR2 are SGHAT and FQNNGV. This CDR3 has 15 amino acids. The V gene end was trimmed by 1 base and the J gene end by 2 bases; junction bases not matched to a gene: 5.